The entry below gives a single T cell receptor (beta chain) sequence along with its context. The junction departs from germline at one end; a sequencing error may be responsible. TCRdb reprocessed the 5' RACE reads via MiXCR and lists one record per CDR3 protein. The sample contains a few hundred thousand distinct CDR3 sequences, roughly 31% of which appear only once. The data derive from a study of identical twins' blood T cells. CDR3 length equals 16 residues. Germline CDR1 is KGHSH and CDR2 is LQKENI. This clonotype was sampled from a woman aged 18 to 49 in good health. The sample was PBMCs. The rearrangement links TRBV18 to TRBJ2-1, with TRBD2 identical over 10 bases. CDR3 DNA: TGTGCCAGCTCACCACCTTCTAGCGGGGGATACAATGAGCATTTCTTC. It yields the protein CASSPPSSGGYNEHFF.